In this sample, the clone carrying this TCR beta chain turned up many times. The target antigen is unknown. Two rounds of multiplex PCR amplified TCR beta CDR3 from genomic DNA. Every TRBV and TRBJ gene had its own specific primer in first-round PCR. Universal primers were what the second PCR round used. Via MiXCR, TCRdb re-called the multiplex PCR reads, giving one row per CDR3 protein. The repertoire consists of roughly 14,000 distinct CDR3 sequences, with roughly 31% occurring once and the leading ten covering more than 20%. The source of the sample is a study of prognosis after radiotherapy for stage I lung cancer. In the study overall: With roughly 13 men and about 6 women, the cohort's median age was around 74 years, range roughly 53–85. Distant metastases struck a handful of patients a median of about 7 months after radiotherapy; about 15 showed no significant progression.

V shed 5 bases and J shed 4 bases, with 8 bases lying between them. The CDR3 runs to 12 residues. Germline V gene lookup returns CDR1 SGHAT and CDR2 FQNNGV. Findings and caveats of the study: Between patients with and without metastases, TRBV and TRBJ gene usage reportedly differed.

Sequencing used PBMCs, obtained before or after stereotactic body radiation therapy (not recorded which). The clonotype comes from a donor aged 50 or older with non-small cell lung cancer. The rearrangement uses TRBV11-2 and TRBJ2-5; D gene ambiguous. CDR3 DNA sequence: TGTGCCAGCAGCCCCTACGTAGAGACCCAGTACTTC. It encodes CASSPYVETQYF.